Listed here are 15 T cell receptor beta chains from one sample, sequenced in a study of T cell responses to AZD1222 COVID-19 vaccine. Method: immunoSEQ multiplex PCR; TCRdb's copy keeps in-frame clones and lacks some. Of over 110,000 clones listed, roughly 91% were seen once; the top ten hold 5.1%. The sequences come from peripheral blood, collected on day 0 of AZD1222 vaccination. The receptors originated from an adult in good health.

The V gene is TRBV6-2 or TRBV6-3, the J gene TRBJ2-7; D is perhaps TRBD2 (6 bases). There are 15 residues in the CDR3. Germline V gene data show CDR1 as MNHEY and CDR2 as SVGEGT. Trimming removed 6 bases from V and 5 bases from J, with 20 bases in between. The CDR3 sequence: CASSKGGDHSDEQYF. Here the CDR3 DNA reads TGTGCCAGCAGCAAGGGAGGAGATCATTCGGACGAGCAGTACTTC.

This clone is a singleton in its sample. J is TRBJ2-2 and V is TRBV18; D may be TRBD1 (6 bases). The CDR3 has 15 residues. The germline V and J ends were trimmed by 4 bases and 5 bases, with 14 bases remaining between them. Germline CDR1 is KGHSH and CDR2 is LQKENI. The CDR3 spells CASSRTTGITGELFF. CDR3 DNA sequence: TGTGCCAGCTCACGAACCACAGGGATAACCGGGGAGCTGTTTTTT.

The CDR3 DNA follows: TGTGCCAGCAGATGGACGACAGGCGAGCAGTACTTC. The encoded protein is CASRWTTGEQYF. J is TRBJ2-7 and V is TRBV28, with a weak D call TRBD1 (6 bases). This CDR3 has 12 residues. Per the germline V gene, CDR1 is MDHEN and CDR2 is SYDVKM. V was cut by 6 bases and J by 6 bases, with 12 bases left in between.

This clone was seen a few times. The V and J genes are TRBV5-4 and TRBJ2-6; TRBD1 might be the D (5 bases). There are 15 residues in the CDR3. V lost 1 base and J 4 bases, leaving 9 bases between the germline ends. CDR1 and CDR2 (germline): SGHNT, YYREEE (reference sequence). For the CDR3, the DNA is TGTGCCAGCAGCTTGTCAGGGATCGGGGCCAACGTCCTGACTTTC. The encoded protein is CASSLSGIGANVLTF.

The gene calls are TRBV6-2 or TRBV6-3 and TRBJ2-1; a possible D gene is TRBD2 (5 bases). The CDR3 has 18 residues. Germline V lookup: CDR1 MNHEY, CDR2 SVGEGT. The germline V and J ends were trimmed by 0 bases and 4 bases, with 19 bases remaining between them. The CDR3 region is CASSYSRAIPALYNEQFF. The CDR3 region has the DNA TGTGCCAGCAGTTACTCGAGGGCGATACCCGCTTTGTACAATGAGCAGTTCTTC.

The V call is TRBV5-1, the J call TRBJ2-7; the match to TRBD1 covers 9 bases. CDR3 length: 14 residues. Germline loops: CDR1 SGHRS, CDR2 YFSETQ. V gave up 7 bases and J gave up 2 bases; unmatched junction bases: 7. The CDR3 here is CASGPTGGTYEQYF. DNA of the CDR3: TGCGCCAGCGGCCCGACAGGGGGGACCTACGAGCAGTACTTC.

The chain is built from TRBV19 and TRBJ2-1; the D gene is possibly TRBD1 (6 bases). CDR3 length: 15 amino acids. CDR1 LNHDA and CDR2 SQIVND come from the germline V gene (reference sequence). The ends were cut back, 5 bases at V and 3 bases at J, with 14 bases in the middle. The CDR3 DNA reads TGTGCCAGTAGTCTGACTGGGGGCCTCTACAATGAGCAGTTCTTC. It yields the protein CASSLTGGLYNEQFF.

This clone showed up just once. This chain links TRBV7-2 with TRBJ2-1; D gene ambiguous. Germline assignment: CDR1 SGHTA and CDR2 FQGNSA. The CDR3 has 13 residues. With 5 bases removed from V and 9 bases from J, the gap between germline ends came to 14 bases. As DNA, the CDR3 is TGTGCCAGCAGCCCGCCTCGAGCAGCTGAGCAGTTCTTC. Its protein product is CASSPPRAAEQFF.

The genes are TRBV19 and TRBJ2-2, with 7 nucleotides matching TRBD1. Per the germline V gene, CDR1 is LNHDA and CDR2 is SQIVND (reference sequence). V lost 7 bases, J lost 2 bases, and 4 bases stayed unmatched. The CDR3 totals 14 residues. CDR3 sequence (DNA): TGTGCCAGTAATCGGGACAGTAACACCGGGGAGCTGTTTTTT. Translating it yields CASNRDSNTGELFF.

The count of this clone is one. The chain uses TRBV29-1 and TRBJ1-5; unclear D gene. V lost 5 bases and J lost 1, with 9 bases in between. Looked up from germline, CDR1 is SQVTM and CDR2 is ANQGSEA. The CDR3 loop spans 13 amino acids. CDR3 DNA: TGCAGCGTTCTGATGGAAAGCAATCAGCCCCAGCATTTT. Translating it yields CSVLMESNQPQHF. The entire variable domain, with the rest obtained from reference TRBV29-1 and TRBJ1-5, is as follows: SAVISQKPSRDICQRGTSLTIQCQVDSQVTMMFWYRQQPGQSLTLIATANQGSEATYESGFVIDKFPISRPNLTFSTLTVSNMSPEDSSIYLCSVLMESNQPQHFGDGTRLSIL.

This clone was recorded once. The chain links TRBV7-9 to TRBJ1-6; D is perhaps TRBD1 (5 bases). This CDR3 has 16 residues. Germline-derived CDR1 and CDR2 are SEHNR and FQNEAQ (reference sequence). The germline V and J ends were trimmed by 4 bases and 2 bases, with 12 bases remaining between them. The DNA of the CDR3 is TGTGCCAGCAGCTCGCGGGACGCCACCTATAATTCACCCCTCCACTTT. The encoded protein is CASSSRDATYNSPLHF.

This chain joins TRBV6-5 and TRBJ2-2; D not certain. CDR1 and CDR2 (germline): MNHEY, SVGAGI. Trimming took off 6 bases at V and 7 bases at J, with 15 bases between the two ends. The CDR3 runs to 14 residues. The CDR3 region has the DNA TGTGCCAGCAGCTTACGACTTGCTAGCGGGGAGCTGTTTTTT. It codes for CASSLRLASGELFF.

This chain links TRBV3-1 (or the pseudogene TRBV3-2) with TRBJ1-3, with 7 bases matching TRBD1. The V segment lost 1 base and the J segment 0 bases; nucleotides outside the gene matches: 6. The CDR3 extends over 17 amino acids. CDR1 and CDR2 (germline): LGHDT, YNNKEL (reference sequence). The CDR3 here is CASSQGDRDYSGNTIYF. The DNA of the CDR3 is TGTGCCAGCAGCCAAGGAGACAGGGACTACTCTGGAAACACCATATATTTT.

This chain joins TRBV5-1 and TRBJ1-1, with TRBD1 matching over 8 bases. Germline V gene sequence: CDR1 SGHRS, CDR2 YFSETQ. J was trimmed by 0 bases and V by 3 bases; bases with no gene match: 7. This CDR3 comprises 16 residues. The CDR3 loop reads CASSSGRGPMNTEAFF. In DNA form, the CDR3 reads TGCGCCAGCAGCTCCGGCAGGGGGCCTATGAACACTGAAGCTTTCTTT.

The rearrangement joins TRBV6-5 to TRBJ2-5; 8 positions agree with TRBD1. The germline V gene has CDR1 MNHEY and CDR2 SVGAGI. Unmatched junction bases numbered 3, after V lost 2 bases and J lost 4 bases. CDR3 length equals 14 residues. The CDR3 nucleotides read TGTGCCAGCAGTTACGACAGGGGAGGAGAGACCCAGTACTTC. This gives the protein CASSYDRGGETQYF.